This TCR beta chain is drawn from a study of patients and donors after allogeneic stem cell transplantation. TCRdb fed the RT-PCR reads into MiXCR, producing one record per CDR3 protein. Of about 200,000 distinct CDR3 sequences in the sample, around two fifths were seen once. This receptor was identified in a human donor who was either an allogeneic HSCT recipient or a stem cell or donor lymphocyte infusion donor (not recorded which). It is not recorded whose cells these are; they may come from a transplant donor. Specimen: blood, either unsorted or a sorted T cell fraction (not recorded which).

In DNA form, the CDR3 reads TGTGCCAGCAGCCCCGGGTGGGGGGTACGAGATACGCAGTATTTT. It codes for CASSPGWGVRDTQYF. V gene TRBV7-2 combines with J gene TRBJ2-3; D may be TRBD2 (6 bases). This CDR3 is built from 15 residues. V shed 5 bases and J shed 5 bases, with 17 bases lying between them. CDR1 is SGHTA and CDR2 is FQGNSA in the germline V gene.